Listed here is a single TCR beta chain. Its antigen is not identified. Repertoires were generated with immunoSEQ multiplex PCR, while TCRdb's copy carries only in-frame clones and drops some. The repertoire holds 15,000 to 20,000 clones, with 75% to 90% as singletons. Per patient, between 1 and 8 samples were collected at pretreatment and on-treatment time points. The sample originates from a study of PD-L1 blockade in urothelial cancer. Study summary: It was in 2014 that patients started atezolizumab at 1,200 mg intravenously every 3 weeks. Study observations and caveats: Tumor-associated TCR clones expanded more in blood at 3 weeks in patients with durable benefit.

The germline CDR1 and CDR2 sequences are MNHNS and SASEGT. The CDR3 length is 15 residues. Trimming at V came to 1 base and at J to 8 bases, leaving 6 bases not matched to a gene. This clonotype was sampled from a man aged 50 to 59 with urothelial cancer. The sample was PBMCs, taken around atezolizumab (anti-PD-L1) treatment. The chain recombines TRBV6-1 with TRBJ2-2, with 8 positions matching TRBD1. CDR3 nucleotides: TGTGCCAGCAGTGAAGGGACAGGGAATACGGGGGAGCTGTTTTTT. Translation gives CASSEGTGNTGELFF.